Sequencing of this TCR beta chain was carried out in a study of beta chain features in type 1 diabetes. Broader study findings: Shorter TCRB CDR3s, moderately but significantly so, marked every one of the four CD4+ subsets in Type 1 diabetes patients. Insertions at VDJ junctions were less frequent in type 1 diabetes patients. These patients also deleted more nucleotides at the same junctions.

The trim removed 6 bases at V and 3 bases at J, leaving 10 bases unmatched. The CDR3 sequence is 15 residues long. Germline V gene lookup returns CDR1 SGHRS and CDR2 YFSETQ. Expressed TCRB transcripts were sequenced after all isolated RNA was converted to cDNA. The study sequenced naive, central memory and regulatory T cell samples to an average of about 3.8 million reads. TCRdb's copy holds only in-frame clones and misses some; the assay was immunoSEQ multiplex PCR. The table shows around 300,000 clones, with under 8.5% occurring only once. Using CD45RO/CCR7/CD25/CD127/CD95/CD27, CD4+ naive, central memory, regulatory and stem cell-like memory cells were sorted. This clone was seen more than once but under ten times. Its specificity is unknown.

The specimen was central memory CD4+ T cells from blood. This receptor was obtained from a woman aged 18-29 years in good health. The V gene is TRBV5-1, the J gene TRBJ2-3; 7 bases map to TRBD2. In DNA form, the CDR3 reads TGCGCCAGCAAGGCCCCGGCGGGGGTTACAGATACGCAGTATTTT. Protein: CASKAPAGVTDTQYF. The whole variable domain, filled in from reference TRBV5-1 and TRBJ2-3, reads KAGVTQTPRYLIKTRGQQVTLSCSPISGHRSVSWYQQTPGQGLQFLFEYFSETQRNKGNFPGRFSGRQFSNSRSEMNVSTLELGDSALYLCASKAPAGVTDTQYFGPGTRLTVL.